This record covers a single TCR beta chain. Its antigen is not identified. The data stem from a study of a mutant IDH1 vaccine in newly diagnosed glioma. Study-level information: Investigators started vaccination 4-6 weeks after radiotherapy alone, or with temozolomide cycles. Week 35 was safety follow-up visit V12; week 47 was end-of-study visit V13. Treated patients were roughly 62% male, about 38% female, mean age around 40 years. Study results and limitations: Pseudoprogression apparently tracked independently of changes in top peripheral T cell clonotypes.

TCRdb keeps only in-frame clones here, not all; method: immunoSEQ multiplex PCR. Of nearly 50,000 clones in the sample, approximately 88% were seen once. Indicated time point: week 47, end of study. Topical imiquimod was applied with each vaccine dose, which held 300 ug of mutant IDH1 20-mer peptide. The origin of this receptor is a woman in her 30s with glioma. Some clones in this sample may be carry-over from other donors' samples. The sample in question was PBMCs, obtained from a glioma patient whose treatment included an IDH1 peptide vaccine.

Here the CDR3 DNA reads TGTGCCAGCAGCTTGATAGCGGGGGACCAAGAGACCCAGTACTTC. Amino acids: CASSLIAGDQETQYF. The J gene is TRBJ2-5, the V gene TRBV5-4; TRBD2 agrees at 9 bases. V was clipped by 1 base and J by 0 bases; unmatched bases: 1. From germline, CDR1 is SGHNT and CDR2 YYREEE (reference sequence). This CDR3 region has 15 residues.